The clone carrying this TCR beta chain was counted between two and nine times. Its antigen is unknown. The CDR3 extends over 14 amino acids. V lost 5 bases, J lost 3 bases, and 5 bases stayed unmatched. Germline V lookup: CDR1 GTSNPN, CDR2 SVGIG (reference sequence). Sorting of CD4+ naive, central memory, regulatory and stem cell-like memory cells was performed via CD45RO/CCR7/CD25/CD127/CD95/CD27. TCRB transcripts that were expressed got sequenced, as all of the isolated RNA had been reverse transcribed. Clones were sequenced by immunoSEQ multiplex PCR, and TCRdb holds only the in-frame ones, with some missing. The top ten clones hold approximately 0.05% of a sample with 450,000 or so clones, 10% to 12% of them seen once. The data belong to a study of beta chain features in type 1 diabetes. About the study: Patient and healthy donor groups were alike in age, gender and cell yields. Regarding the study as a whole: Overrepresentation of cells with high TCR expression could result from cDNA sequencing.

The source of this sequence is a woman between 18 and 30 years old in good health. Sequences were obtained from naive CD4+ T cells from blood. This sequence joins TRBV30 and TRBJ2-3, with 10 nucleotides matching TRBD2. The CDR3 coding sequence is TGTGCCTGGTCTAGCGGGAGAATAACAGATACGCAGTATTTT. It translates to CAWSSGRITDTQYF.